A selection of T cell receptor beta chains follows, all from one sample in a study of T cells in Graves' hyperthyroidism and ophthalmopathy. Each CDR3 protein is one row after TCRdb ran MiXCR on the multiplex PCR reads. The table shows more than 300,000 distinct CDR3 sequences, with approximately 17% occurring only once. What was sequenced was blood. The receptors derive from a man aged 18 to 30 with Graves' ophthalmopathy. CDR3s include the opening cysteine and the closing phenylalanine or tryptophan. A D gene is named only where the DNA matches it firmly. Clone size appears in some rows only: once, few, many, or a class for an expanded clone.

j_call v_call d_call clone_size cdr3_nt cdr3_aa
TRBJ1-2 TRBV6-1 TRBD1 many TGTGCCAGCATCCTGACAGGGAACTATGGCTACACCTTC CASILTGNYGYTF
TRBJ1-1 TRBV7-2 - few TGTGCCAGCAGCCCCGACTGGCGGGCTTTCTTT CASSPDWRAFF
TRBJ1-1 TRBV18 - - TGTGCCAGCTCACCAGGCGAGGTGTGGAGCTGGAACGCTTTCTTT CASSPGEVWSWNAFF
TRBJ2-7 TRBV13 TRBD2 many TGTGCCAGCAGCCCCGGGACTAGCGGGGGGGACTCCTACGAGCAGTACTTC CASSPGTSGGDSYEQYF
TRBJ2-7 TRBV5-5 - many TGTGCCAGCAGCTTGGATCGGCCCGAGACCTACGAGCAGTACTTC CASSLDRPETYEQYF
TRBJ1-2 TRBV20-1 TRBD1 few TGCAGTGCTACCCCGACAGGGGGCGGTGGTGGCTACACCTTC CSATPTGGGGGYTF
TRBJ2-7 TRBV28 - many TGTGCCAGCAGCTTACAGAACTCCTACGAGCAGTACTTC CASSLQNSYEQYF
TRBJ2-2 TRBV29-1 - few TGCAGCGTTTTGTCAGGATTACACACCGGGGAGCTGTTTTTT CSVLSGLHTGELFF
TRBJ1-1 TRBV11-2 - many TGTGCCAGCAGCTTTTTCGGGAACACTGAAGCTTTCTTT CASSFFGNTEAFF
TRBJ2-6 TRBV19 - - TGTGCCAGTAGTGCCCCCCGGGCCCTCAGCTCTGGGGCCAACGTCCTGACTTTC CASSAPRALSSGANVLTF
TRBJ2-7 TRBV20-1 TRBD2 - TGCAGTGCTAGAGGCGGGGGGGGCCAGCGTGAGCAGTACTTC CSARGGGGQREQYF
TRBJ2-7 TRBV18 - - TGTGCCAGCTCACCAAGGGACTTCTCAAACGAGCAGTACTTC CASSPRDFSNEQYF
TRBJ1-6 TRBV28 TRBD1 few TGTGCCAGCAGTCGCCCCGGGACAGGGGGCCGGAATTCACCCCTCCACTTT CASSRPGTGGRNSPLHF
TRBJ1-6 TRBV27 TRBD1 - TGTGCCAGCACCGACTCCGGGACAGGGGCCCCCTATAATTCACCCCTCCACTTT CASTDSGTGAPYNSPLHF
TRBJ1-1 TRBV7-9 - few TGTGCCAGCAGCAATCCCTGGGAGGCGGACACTGAAGCTTTCTTT CASSNPWEADTEAFF
TRBJ1-6 TRBV18 TRBD1 - TGTGCCAGCGCACCGGGACAGGGCCTCGATTCACCCCTCCACTTT CASAPGQGLDSPLHF
TRBJ2-7 TRBV28 - - TGTGCCAGCACCCGGTGGTTCCCCTACGAGCAGTACTTC CASTRWFPYEQYF
TRBJ1-1 TRBV11-3 - many TGTGCCAGCAGCGGGGTGAACACTGAAGCTTTCTTT CASSGVNTEAFF
TRBJ2-5 TRBV18 TRBD2 - TGTGCCAGCTCACCAGATAGCGGGAGCGTAGAGACCCAGTACTTC CASSPDSGSVETQYF
TRBJ2-7 TRBV12-3/TRBV12-4 - few TGTGCCAGCAGTTTAAGGACTCGGAGCTCCTACGAGCAGTACTTC CASSLRTRSSYEQYF
TRBJ2-5 TRBV18 TRBD2 many TGTGCCAGCTCACCGCCCGGGACTAGCGGAGAGACCCAGTACTTC CASSPPGTSGETQYF
TRBJ1-2 TRBV20-1 - many TGCAGTGCTAGAGATCCTGGGAGCTATGGCTACACCTTC CSARDPGSYGYTF
TRBJ2-3 TRBV20-1 - many TGCAGTGCTGTAGGGCCGACAGGGAGGCCAGATACGCAGTATTTT CSAVGPTGRPDTQYF
TRBJ2-1 TRBV27 TRBD1 few TGTGCCAGCAGTCTCATATGGGGACAGACTTACAATGAGCAGTTCTTC CASSLIWGQTYNEQFF
TRBJ1-5 TRBV5-1 - many TGCGCCAGCAGACGGTCGGGGGATAGCAATCAGCCCCAGCATTTT CASRRSGDSNQPQHF
TRBJ1-2 TRBV12-3/TRBV12-4 TRBD1 - TGTGCCAGCAGGTGGGACAGTCACTACACCTTC CASRWDSHYTF
TRBJ2-3 TRBV7-8 - - TGTGCCAGCAGCTTAGAAGCTACAGGGCGGGATACGCAGTATTTT CASSLEATGRDTQYF
TRBJ1-2 TRBV19 TRBD1 few TGTGCCAGTAGTCCGACAGGGGGCGCGGGCGGCTACACCTTC CASSPTGGAGGYTF
TRBJ2-5 TRBV6-2/TRBV6-3 TRBD2 many TGTGCCAGCAGCTCCCGACTAGCTACCGGGGAGACCCAGTACTTC CASSSRLATGETQYF
TRBJ1-1 TRBV7-9 - - TGTGCCAGCAGCTTAGATCACTGGGGGGGGCTTGAAGCTTTCTTT CASSLDHWGGLEAFF
TRBJ2-5 TRBV27 - - TGTGCCAGCACCGCCGGGAAGGCCCGGGGGTTGGAGACCCAGTACTTC CASTAGKARGLETQYF
TRBJ1-4 TRBV7-2 - few TGTGCCAGCAGCTTAGTAAGGATCCCTAATGAAAAACTGTTTTTT CASSLVRIPNEKLFF
TRBJ1-1 TRBV20-1 - many TGCAGTGCCAGCGAGGCGGGGTTGAACACTGAAGCTTTCTTT CSASEAGLNTEAFF
TRBJ1-1 TRBV3-1 - many TGTGCCAGCAGCCAAGAGAAAGGGGATGAAGCTTTCTTT CASSQEKGDEAFF
TRBJ2-7 TRBV28 - few TGTGCCAGCAGACCTGGGCAGGGCTCCTTAACCTACGAGCAGTACTTC CASRPGQGSLTYEQYF
TRBJ1-4 TRBV10-3 TRBD1 many TGTGCCTCAAGGAAGCAGGGGGTAGAAAAACTGTTTTTT CASRKQGVEKLFF
TRBJ2-5 TRBV28 - - TGTGCCAGCAGTCGCCCCCGGACAGTCCAAGAGACCCAGTACTTC CASSRPRTVQETQYF
TRBJ1-1 TRBV6-5 - few TGTGCCAGCAGTTACTCTTCCGGGAGTAACACTGAAGCTTTCTTT CASSYSSGSNTEAFF
TRBJ1-6 TRBV18 - - TGTGCCAGCTCACCTTCTCGTAGCTCACCCCTCCACTTT CASSPSRSSPLHF
TRBJ2-7 TRBV4-1 TRBD1 few TGCGCCAGCAGCCAAGATCTTTTGGCACCGGGACAGGGATACGAGCAGTACTTC CASSQDLLAPGQGYEQYF
TRBJ1-2 TRBV10-3 - many TGTGCCATCAGCCCCGAGGGAGCACGGGGCTACACCTTC CAISPEGARGYTF
TRBJ1-1 TRBV20-1 TRBD1 many TGCAGTGCAAAGGATACAGGGGGCACTGAAGCTTTCTTT CSAKDTGGTEAFF
TRBJ2-3 TRBV5-1 - - TGTGCCAGCAGCTTAAATTCCCGCACAGATACGCAGTATTTT CASSLNSRTDTQYF
TRBJ2-3 TRBV28 TRBD2 - TGTGCCAGCAGCCCGGGGGGGAGACTGATAGATACGCAGTATTTT CASSPGGRLIDTQYF
TRBJ1-1 TRBV27 TRBD1 many TGTGCCAGCAGTTCGACAGGGGGATCGAATATGAACACTGAAGCTTTCTTT CASSSTGGSNMNTEAFF
TRBJ1-5 TRBV19 - - TGTGCCAGTAGTCCCGAGGGGGGGAGAAATCAGCCCCAGCATTTT CASSPEGGRNQPQHF
TRBJ1-6 TRBV14 TRBD1 few TGTGCCAGCAGCCAAGAAACAGGGGGTCATTCACCCCTCCACTTT CASSQETGGHSPLHF
TRBJ1-2 TRBV7-3 TRBD1 - TGTGCCAGCAACCCACGACAGGGCAGCTATGGCTACACCTTC CASNPRQGSYGYTF
TRBJ2-7 TRBV7-3 TRBD1 many TGTGCCAGCAGCTCAGGGGGAGTGGGGTCTGGCTACGAGCAGTACTTC CASSSGGVGSGYEQYF
TRBJ1-4 TRBV6-1 - many TGTGCCAGCAGTGAAACCCCGGACGTCGAAAAACTGTTTTTT CASSETPDVEKLFF
TRBJ1-3 TRBV12-3/TRBV12-4 - - TGTGCCAGCAGTTTAGGTAGGCTGAGCTCTGGAAACACCATATATTTT CASSLGRLSSGNTIYF
TRBJ1-5 TRBV6-4 - few TGTGCCAGAGAACGGACCGGCAATCAGCCCCAGCATTTT CARERTGNQPQHF
TRBJ2-5 TRBV7-3 - few TGTGCCAGCAGCTTAACACGGGGGTCAGAGACCCAGTACTTC CASSLTRGSETQYF
TRBJ2-7 TRBV6-1 TRBD2 - TGTGCCAGCAGTGACGGACTAGCGGGGACCTCTTGGGAGCAGTACTTC CASSDGLAGTSWEQYF
TRBJ1-6 TRBV7-3 - - TGTGCCAGCAGCTTAACGGGGACCAATTCACCCCTCCACTTT CASSLTGTNSPLHF
TRBJ2-2 TRBV6-2/TRBV6-3 - - TGTGCCAGCAGTTACTCGCCCGGGAAAGACGGGGAGCTGTTTTTT CASSYSPGKDGELFF